These 31 T cell receptor beta chains originate from one sample sequenced in a study of T cells in Graves' hyperthyroidism and ophthalmopathy. Amplified TCR beta CDR3 regions came from RNA transcripts. The HTBI primer set served for first-round RT-PCR of the TCR CDR3. Using its own MiXCR run on the multiplex PCR reads, TCRdb lists one record per CDR3 protein. The table lists 450,000 to 700,000 distinct CDR3 sequences, under 60% of them singletons. Sequencing input: peripheral blood or thyroid tissue (not recorded which). The receptors were sampled from an adult woman with Graves' disease, either hyperthyroidism or ophthalmopathy (not recorded which).

This clonotype has a count of ten or more. This sequence joins TRBV12-3 or TRBV12-4 and TRBJ2-7; D perhaps matches TRBD2 (7 bases). This CDR3 contains 15 residues. Deletions cut 6 bases from V and 5 bases from J, with 20 bases between. CDR3 coding DNA: TGTGCCAGCAGGCAATCTAGGGGGGGTCGGCACGAGCAGTACTTC. Its translation: CASRQSRGGRHEQYF.

The chain recombines TRBV6-1 with TRBJ2-7; TRBD1 aligns across 8 bases. CDR3 size: 14 residues. Germline CDR1 is MNHNS and CDR2 is SASEGT. Germline trimming cut 1 base from V and 4 bases from J; bases unmatched to any gene: 3. In DNA form, the CDR3 reads TGTGCCAGCAGTGAAGTAACAGGGGGGTACGAGCAGTACTTC. Translated, it gives CASSEVTGGYEQYF.

V gene TRBV9 combines with J gene TRBJ2-7; 8 bases map to TRBD1. CDR1 is SGDLS and CDR2 is YYNGEE in the germline V gene. This CDR3 has 17 residues. After removal of 0 bases from V and 3 bases from J, the junction contained 11 bases not matched to a gene. This CDR3 is CASSVDGETGVVYEQYF. CDR3 bases: TGTGCCAGCAGCGTAGACGGAGAGACAGGGGTGGTCTACGAGCAGTACTTC. Filled out from reference TRBV9 and TRBJ2-7, the complete variable domain reads DSGVTQTPKHLITATGQRVTLRCSPRSGDLSVYWYQQSLDQGLQFLIQYYNGEERAKGNILERFSAQQFPDLHSELNLSSLELGDSALYFCASSVDGETGVVYEQYFGPGTRLTVT.

The chain recombines TRBV7-9 with TRBJ1-2; D is undetermined. The CDR3 loop spans 17 amino acids. Trimming pared 1 base from V and 2 bases from J, leaving 17 bases between. Germline V gene lookup returns CDR1 SEHNR and CDR2 FQNEAQ (reference sequence). CDR3 protein: CASSLVPVSAVNYGYTF. CDR3 DNA sequence: TGTGCCAGCAGCTTAGTACCCGTCAGTGCCGTCAACTATGGCTACACCTTC.

The V and J genes are TRBV5-1 and TRBJ1-2, with D uncertain. The CDR3 runs 15 residues. V dropped 0 bases and J dropped 0 bases, with 9 bases sitting between them. Germline values: CDR1 SGHRS, CDR2 YFSETQ. CDR3 DNA sequence: TGCGCCAGCAGCTTGGTGACGAAAACTAACTATGGCTACACCTTC. Protein product: CASSLVTKTNYGYTF.

This chain uses TRBV11-2 with TRBJ2-5; D perhaps matches TRBD2 (5 bases). Per the germline V gene, CDR1 is SGHAT and CDR2 is FQNNGV. The CDR3 contains 14 residues. Between the trimmed V and J ends, which lost 6 bases and 5 bases, there was a span of 16 bases. Here the CDR3 reads CASSPGVGSETQYF. DNA of the CDR3: TGTGCCAGCAGTCCCGGAGTGGGGAGCGAGACCCAGTACTTC.

The rearrangement uses TRBV5-6 and TRBJ1-3, with D possibly TRBD1 on 6 matching bases. This CDR3 contains 15 residues. Germline CDR1 is SGHDT and CDR2 is YYEEEE. V was clipped by 3 bases and J by 4 bases, with 14 bases between them. The CDR3 DNA follows: TGTGCCAGCAGCTCGCGGACAGTGCGGGGAAACACCATATATTTT. Protein: CASSSRTVRGNTIYF. Variable domain in full (rest from reference TRBV5-6 and TRBJ1-3): DAGVTQSPTHLIKTRGQQVTLRCSPKSGHDTVSWYQQALGQGPQFIFQYYEEEERQRGNFPDRFSGHQFPNYSSELNVNALLLGDSALYLCASSSRTVRGNTIYFGEGSWLTVV.

The J gene is TRBJ2-7, the V gene TRBV10-3; no firm D call. V was shortened by 3 bases and J by 6 bases, with 9 bases between the two germline ends. The V gene's germline CDR1 is ENHRY and CDR2 SYGVKD. The CDR3 length is 12 residues. CDR3 sequence: CAISDFPFEQYF. CDR3 nucleotide sequence: TGTGCCATCAGTGACTTTCCCTTCGAGCAGTACTTC.

The chain links TRBV5-1 to TRBJ2-7; D ambiguous. The CDR3 covers 14 residues. V lost 0 bases, J lost 6 bases, and 13 bases lay in between. Germline V CDR1 and CDR2: SGHRS, YFSETQ. The CDR3 is CASSLEGGPREQYF. Here the CDR3 DNA reads TGCGCCAGCAGCTTGGAGGGTGGCCCTCGCGAGCAGTACTTC.

The chain carries TRBV2 and TRBJ1-1; D unclear. Germline CDR1 is SNHLY and CDR2 is FYNNEI. This CDR3 has 13 amino acids. With 4 bases removed from V and 3 bases from J, the gap between germline ends came to 9 bases. CDR3: CASSVVLDTEAFF. CDR3 nucleotides: TGTGCCAGCAGTGTGGTATTGGACACTGAAGCTTTCTTT.

V and J are TRBV10-3 and TRBJ2-7; 8 bases map to TRBD2. This CDR3 spans 16 amino acids. The V segment lost 3 bases and the J segment 2 bases; nucleotides outside the gene matches: 9. Germline CDR1 is ENHRY and CDR2 is SYGVKD. The DNA of the CDR3 is TGTGCCATCAGTGACCACAGGACTAGCTCGCCCTACGAGCAGTACTTC. It is translated as CAISDHRTSSPYEQYF.

This clonotype was seen many times. The V and J genes are TRBV10-3 and TRBJ2-7; D remains ambiguous. The germline V gene encodes CDR1 ENHRY and CDR2 SYGVKD. The CDR3 spans 14 residues. V was pared by 0 bases and J by 2 bases, with 8 bases between. CDR3 sequence reads: CAISESLITYEQYF. The DNA for the CDR3 is TGTGCCATCAGTGAGTCTTTGATTACCTACGAGCAGTACTTC.

This clonotype was picked up many times. The V gene is TRBV7-9, the J gene TRBJ2-7; a weak D match, TRBD2 (5 bases). V gave up 6 bases and J gave up 5 bases, with 14 bases separating them. The CDR3 is 13 amino acids. Germline V gene lookup returns CDR1 SEHNR and CDR2 FQNEAQ (reference sequence). The CDR3 region is CASRRALSDEQYF. Written as DNA, the CDR3 is TGTGCCAGCAGGAGGGCCCTCTCGGACGAGCAGTACTTC.

The V gene is TRBV29-1, the J gene TRBJ1-3, with D unclear. V was cut by 4 bases and J by 0 bases, with 4 bases left in between. Germline V gene sequence: CDR1 SQVTM, CDR2 ANQGSEA. CDR3 length: 12 residues. CDR3 sequence: CSVVYSGNTIYF. In DNA form, the CDR3 reads TGCAGCGTTGTTTACTCTGGAAACACCATATATTTT.

This clonotype was counted ten times or more. V usage is TRBV3-1 and J usage is TRBJ2-7; 10 bases line up with TRBD1. Per germline, CDR1 LGHDT and CDR2 YNNKEL (reference sequence). V shed 5 bases, J shed 2 bases, and the junction held 9 bases outside the gene matches. This CDR3 is built from 16 residues. The CDR3 DNA follows: TGTGCCAGCAGCTCAGCCGGGACAGGGGTCGCCTACGAGCAGTACTTC. Amino acid sequence: CASSSAGTGVAYEQYF.

This clonotype showed up many times. V is TRBV4-1 and J is TRBJ1-5, with D hard to call. This CDR3 region has 14 residues. Germline V gives CDR1 MGHRA, CDR2 YSYEKL. Deletions cut 1 base from V and 4 bases from J, with 8 bases between. Here the CDR3 DNA reads TGCGCCAGCAGCCAAGGTTTTGGAAATCAGCCCCAGCATTTT. Translated, it gives CASSQGFGNQPQHF.

The gene calls are TRBV7-9 and TRBJ2-7; possibly TRBD1 or TRBD2 for D (5 bases each). The germline V gene has CDR1 SEHNR and CDR2 FQNEAQ (reference sequence). V was trimmed by 6 bases and J by 1 base, leaving 16 bases between them. The CDR3 spans 15 residues. The DNA of the CDR3 is TGTGCCAGCAGGCTACTAGACAGTCGATCCTACGAGCAGTACTTC. It encodes CASRLLDSRSYEQYF.

This clonotype was seen many times. The J gene is TRBJ2-7, the V gene TRBV7-2; unclear D gene. The CDR3 runs 15 residues. Germline CDR1 is SGHTA and CDR2 is FQGNSA. V lost 6 bases to trimming and J lost 0 bases, with 15 bases between them. The CDR3 DNA follows: TGTGCCAGCAGTCCGGGCGACGATAGCTCCTACGAGCAGTACTTC. Amino acid sequence: CASSPGDDSSYEQYF.

V usage is TRBV29-1 and J usage is TRBJ1-3, with D tentatively TRBD1 (5 bases). V was trimmed by 4 bases and J by 0 bases, leaving 10 bases between them. CDR1 is SQVTM, CDR2 ANQGSEA, per germline. The CDR3 extends over 14 amino acids. The CDR3 protein is CSVVQGYSGNTIYF. CDR3 nucleotides: TGCAGCGTTGTGCAGGGTTACTCTGGAAACACCATATATTTT.

This clonotype was found many times. The V and J genes are TRBV15 and TRBJ1-2; D not certain. The CDR3 totals 14 residues. V lost 2 bases and J lost 4, with 11 bases in between. The V gene's germline CDR1 is LNHNV and CDR2 YYDKDF (reference sequence). The CDR3 is CATSRTRDSYGYTF. DNA of the CDR3: TGTGCCACCAGCAGAACACGGGATAGCTATGGCTACACCTTC.

The chain combines TRBV7-3 with TRBJ2-3; TRBD1 might be the D (6 bases). V was clipped by 4 bases and J by 1 base, with 9 bases between them. Germline CDR1 is SGHTA and CDR2 is FQGTGA. CDR3 length: 14 amino acids. CDR3 nucleotide sequence: TGTGCCAGCAGCTCTCGGACAGGCACAGATACGCAGTATTTT. Amino acid sequence: CASSSRTGTDTQYF.

The sample holds many counts of this clonotype. The V call is TRBV12-3 or TRBV12-4, the J call TRBJ2-2; D possibly corresponds to TRBD2 (5 bases). The CDR3 has 12 amino acids. The germline V and J ends were trimmed by 11 bases and 3 bases, with 10 bases remaining between them. CDR3 sequence (DNA): TGTGCCGGAGTCGGGGACACCGGGGAGCTGTTTTTT. Translation gives CAGVGDTGELFF.

The rearrangement links TRBV10-3 to TRBJ1-1; D is unclear. Germline values: CDR1 ENHRY, CDR2 SYGVKD. The CDR3 contains 13 residues. The ends were cut back, 3 bases at V and 3 bases at J, with 8 bases in the middle. CDR3 DNA sequence: TGTGCCATCAGTGAAGGACCATACACTGAAGCTTTCTTT. It codes for CAISEGPYTEAFF.

Concerning this clonotype itself: At one of its ends the junction is not consistent with the germline gene, which may arise from a read error. The chain uses TRBV7-7 and TRBJ2-3; D gene ambiguous. CDR3 size: 13 residues. CDR1 SSHAT and CDR2 FNYEAQ come from the germline V gene (reference sequence). The CDR3 sequence: CASSLSFRDTQYF. The CDR3 nucleotides are TGTGCTAGCAGCTTAAGTTTTCGAGATACGCAGTATTTT.

V usage is TRBV29-1 and J usage is TRBJ1-1; D is unclear. The CDR3 contains 9 residues. In germline, CDR1 is SQVTM, CDR2 ANQGSEA. V was pared by 4 bases and J by 11 bases, with 8 bases between. CDR3 residues: CSVGSGAFF. DNA of the CDR3: TGCAGCGTTGGATCGGGGGCTTTCTTT.

The CDR3 DNA follows: TGCGCCAGCAGCCAAGTGCCGGGAGCGAACACCGGGGAGCTGTTTTTT. Protein product: CASSQVPGANTGELFF. This sequence joins TRBV4-1 and TRBJ2-2; D perhaps matches TRBD2 (6 bases). Trimming cost V 1 base and J 0 bases, with 9 bases left between them. CDR1 and CDR2 from the germline V gene are MGHRA and YSYEKL. This CDR3 comprises 16 residues.

V gene TRBV9 combines with J gene TRBJ2-5, with 7 nucleotides matching TRBD1. V was pared by 3 bases and J by 5 bases, with 10 bases of the junction left unmatched. The CDR3 is 15 amino acids. CDR1 SGDLS and CDR2 YYNGEE come from the germline V gene. Written as DNA, the CDR3 is TGTGCCAGCAGCGGTGATTGGGACAGCCAGGAGACCCAGTACTTC. Translation: CASSGDWDSQETQYF.

This clonotype has a handful of counts. The V call is TRBV6-5, the J call TRBJ2-7, with a possible D match to TRBD2 (6 bases). Germline values: CDR1 MNHEY, CDR2 SVGAGI. Trimming took 0 bases from V and 9 from J, leaving 12 bases between them. The CDR3 extends over 13 amino acids. The CDR3, as DNA: TGTGCCAGCAGTTACTCTCGACCCGGGGGGCAGTACTTC. It translates to CASSYSRPGGQYF.

With regard to this clonotype: The junction differs from germline at one of its ends, possibly a read error. The chain has TRBV15 and TRBJ1-1; D unresolved. The CDR3 extends over 14 amino acids. Germline V lookup: CDR1 LNHNV, CDR2 YYDKDF (reference sequence). The DNA of the CDR3 is TGTGCCGCCAGCAGCTTAGGAGCGGGTACTGAAGCTTTCTTT. Its protein product is CAASSLGAGTEAFF.

About this clonotype itself: An end of the junction differs from the germline gene, which may be a read error. The chain uses TRBV10-2 and TRBJ1-5; TRBD1 matches at 8 bases. This CDR3 has 15 residues. The germline CDR1 and CDR2 sequences are WSHSY and SAAADI. CDR3 DNA sequence: TGTGCCAGCAGCTCCGGACAGGGCTATGAGGAGCCCCAGCATTTT. Amino acids: CASSSGQGYEEPQHF.

The table lists this clonotype with many counts. The chain is built from TRBV29-1 and TRBJ1-1, with D uncertain. The CDR3 length is 13 residues. CDR1 and CDR2 from the germline V gene are SQVTM and ANQGSEA. Trimming took off 1 base at V and 0 bases at J, with 6 bases between the two ends. The CDR3 DNA sequence: TGCAGCGTTGAAGGGGGAGTGAACACTGAAGCTTTCTTT. Its translation: CSVEGGVNTEAFF.